The T cell receptor beta chain described here comes from a study of human T cells and chemical hapten exposure. Time point meaning: pre-sensitization, week 0. As to treatment: therapeutic diphenylcyclopropenone sensitization with weekly scalp DPC. MiXCR, run by TCRdb on the RACE reads, gives a single entry per CDR3 protein. The sample lists about 380,000 distinct CDR3 sequences, about 5.1% occurring once. In the case of this clonotype: Antigen specificity is unknown.

General study results and limits: Significantly more large CDR3 similarity clusters arose among expanded TCRs than among controls.

The V and J ends lost 2 bases and 4 bases, in that order; junction bases with no gene match: 7. CDR3 length equals 15 residues. In germline, CDR1 is SGHRS, CDR2 YFSETQ. The TCR comes from a woman between 50 and 59 years old with alopecia areata. Some clones in this sample may be carry-over from other donors' samples. The sample here was whole blood, taken in connection with sensitization to the hapten diphenylcyclopropenone (DPC). The genes are TRBV5-1 and TRBJ2-3; TRBD2 aligns across 7 bases. CDR3 region: CASSFVAGVSDTQYF. The CDR3 DNA reads as TGCGCCAGCAGCTTCGTTGCGGGGGTGTCAGATACGCAGTATTTT.